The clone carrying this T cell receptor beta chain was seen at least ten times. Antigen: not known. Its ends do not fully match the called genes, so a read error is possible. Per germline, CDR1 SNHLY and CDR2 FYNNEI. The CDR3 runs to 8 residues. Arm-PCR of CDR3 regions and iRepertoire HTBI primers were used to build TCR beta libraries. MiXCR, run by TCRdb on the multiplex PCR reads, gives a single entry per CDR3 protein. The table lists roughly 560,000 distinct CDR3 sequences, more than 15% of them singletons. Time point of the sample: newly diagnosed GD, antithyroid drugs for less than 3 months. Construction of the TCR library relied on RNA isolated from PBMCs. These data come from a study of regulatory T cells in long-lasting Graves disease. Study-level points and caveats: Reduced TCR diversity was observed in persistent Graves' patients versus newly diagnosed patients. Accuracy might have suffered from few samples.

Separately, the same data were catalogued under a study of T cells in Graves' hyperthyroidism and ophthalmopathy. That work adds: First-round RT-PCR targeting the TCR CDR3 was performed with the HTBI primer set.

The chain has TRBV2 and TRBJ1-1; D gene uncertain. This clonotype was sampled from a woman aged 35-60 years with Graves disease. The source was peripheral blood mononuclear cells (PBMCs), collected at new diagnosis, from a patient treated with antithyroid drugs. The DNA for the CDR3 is TGTGCCAGCCGTGAAGCTTTCTTT. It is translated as CASREAFF.